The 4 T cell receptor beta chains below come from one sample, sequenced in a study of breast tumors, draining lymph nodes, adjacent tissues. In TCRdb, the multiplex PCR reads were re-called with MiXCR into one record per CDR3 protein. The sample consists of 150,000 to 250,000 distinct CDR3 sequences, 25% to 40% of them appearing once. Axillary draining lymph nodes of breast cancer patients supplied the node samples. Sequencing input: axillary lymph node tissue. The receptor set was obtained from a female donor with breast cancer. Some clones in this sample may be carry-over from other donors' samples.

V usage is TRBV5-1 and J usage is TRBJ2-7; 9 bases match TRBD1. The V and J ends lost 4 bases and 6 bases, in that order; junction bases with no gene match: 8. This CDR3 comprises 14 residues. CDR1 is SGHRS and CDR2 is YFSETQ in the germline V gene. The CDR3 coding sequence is TGCGCCAGCAGCCACATTGACAGGGGGACCGAGCAGTACTTC. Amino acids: CASSHIDRGTEQYF.

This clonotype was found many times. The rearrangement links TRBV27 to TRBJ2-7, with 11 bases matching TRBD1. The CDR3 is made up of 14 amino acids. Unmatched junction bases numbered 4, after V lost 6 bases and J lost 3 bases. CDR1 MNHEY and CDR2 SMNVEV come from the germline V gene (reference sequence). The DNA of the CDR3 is TGTGCCAGCAGCTCCGGGACAGGGGGCTACGAGCAGTACTTC. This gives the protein CASSSGTGGYEQYF.

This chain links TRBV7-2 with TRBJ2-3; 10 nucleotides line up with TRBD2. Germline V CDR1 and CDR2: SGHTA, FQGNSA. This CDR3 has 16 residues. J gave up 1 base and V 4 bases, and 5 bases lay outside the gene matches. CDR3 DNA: TGTGCCAGCAGCTATAGCGGGAGGTATGGCACAGATACGCAGTATTTT. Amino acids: CASSYSGRYGTDTQYF.

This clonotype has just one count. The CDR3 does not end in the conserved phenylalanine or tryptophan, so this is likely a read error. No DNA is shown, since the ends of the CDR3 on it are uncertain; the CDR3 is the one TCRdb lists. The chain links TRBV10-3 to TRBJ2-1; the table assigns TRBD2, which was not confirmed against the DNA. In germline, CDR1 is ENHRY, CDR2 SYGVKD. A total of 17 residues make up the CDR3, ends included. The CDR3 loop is CAINPGLAGAPTMSRSS.